Below are 25 T cell receptor beta chains sequenced from a single sample in a study of T cell responses to AZD1222 COVID-19 vaccine. The protocol was immunoSEQ multiplex PCR, while the TCRdb copy is restricted to in-frame clones and leaves out a portion. This table has tens of thousands of clones, around 86% appearing once. This material consisted of peripheral blood, taken on day 0 of AZD1222 vaccination. The source is an adult in good health.

The genes are TRBV6-2 or TRBV6-3 and TRBJ1-2, with 11 bases matching TRBD1. V dropped 6 bases and J dropped 2; count of bases not matched to a gene: 17. Germline assignment: CDR1 MNHEY and CDR2 SVGEGT. The CDR3 runs to 19 residues. The CDR3 reads CASSDRDRGYSIPNYGYTF. CDR3 bases: TGTGCCAGCAGCGACCGGGACAGGGGGTATAGTATACCCAACTATGGCTACACCTTC.

The rearrangement links TRBV11-2 to TRBJ2-7; a weak D match, TRBD2 (6 bases). Germline loops: CDR1 SGHAT, CDR2 FQNNGV. The CDR3 is 14 amino acids. V was clipped by 7 bases and J by 2 bases, with 15 bases between them. DNA for the CDR3: TGTGCCAGCAACTCCGGGACTTTGACCTACGAGCAGTACTTC. It translates to CASNSGTLTYEQYF.

This chain connects TRBV6-5 to TRBJ1-3, with a tentative D call TRBD1 (5 bases). Germline V gene data show CDR1 as MNHEY and CDR2 as SVGAGI. The CDR3 contains 15 residues. V gave up 7 bases and J gave up 0 bases, with 13 bases separating them. This chain's CDR3 is CASNSLRGSGNTIYF. In nucleotides, the CDR3 is TGTGCCAGCAATTCCCTTAGGGGCTCTGGAAACACCATATATTTT.

V and J are TRBV28 and TRBJ1-1, with D perhaps TRBD1 (6 bases). The CDR3 has 12 amino acids. The germline gives CDR1 MDHEN, CDR2 SYDVKM. The V end lost 5 bases, the J end lost 7 bases, and 11 bases lay between the germline ends. The CDR3 protein is CASSRRGLEAFF. The CDR3 nucleotides are TGTGCCAGCAGTCGTCGGGGGCTTGAAGCTTTCTTT.

The rearrangement joins TRBV11-3 to TRBJ2-2; TRBD1 agrees at 8 bases. Per the germline V gene, CDR1 is SGHNT and CDR2 is YENEEA. The junction had 12 bases not matched to a gene; V was cut back by 7 bases and J by 2 bases. The CDR3 contains 17 residues. This CDR3 reads CASTDLDRVGNTGELFF. The CDR3 DNA reads as TGTGCCAGCACCGACCTGGACAGGGTCGGTAACACCGGGGAGCTGTTTTTT. The whole variable domain, remainder taken from reference TRBV11-3 and TRBJ2-2, is EAGVVQSPRYKIIEKKQPVAFWCNPISGHNTLYWYLQNLGQGPELLIRYENEEAVDDSQLPKDRFSAERLKGVDSTLKIQPAELGDSAVYLCASTDLDRVGNTGELFFGEGSRLTVL.

The chain is built from TRBV12-3 or TRBV12-4 and TRBJ1-3, with D hard to call. The CDR3 is made up of 13 amino acids. Trimming cost V 6 bases and J 6 bases, with 12 bases left between them. CDR3 in DNA: TGTGCCAGCAGGTCCGTGTCCGCAAACACCATATATTTT. Amino acid sequence: CASRSVSANTIYF.

On this clone: No conserved phenylalanine or tryptophan is present at the end of the CDR3, so a read error is the likely explanation. The DNA is omitted, as the CDR3 cannot be located on it reliably, and the CDR3 follows TCRdb's listing. The gene calls are TRBV21-1 and TRBJ1-2. TRBV21-1 is recorded as a pseudogene. Including both end residues, the CDR3 is 9 amino acids long. This CDR3 is CASSKIVGI.

The chain carries TRBV6-2 or TRBV6-3 and TRBJ2-7, with 8 bases matching TRBD1. The trim removed 5 bases at V and 1 base at J, leaving 10 bases unmatched. Germline-derived CDR1 and CDR2 are MNHEY and SVGEGT. This CDR3 comprises 16 residues. The CDR3 protein is CASSGLGTGHSYEQYF. The CDR3 DNA follows: TGTGCCAGCAGTGGGTTGGGGACAGGTCATTCCTACGAGCAGTACTTC.

The V gene is TRBV5-1, the J gene TRBJ2-7; D is perhaps TRBD1 (6 bases). The V end was cut by 2 bases, the J end by 6 bases, with 15 bases between. The germline V gene encodes CDR1 SGHRS and CDR2 YFSETQ. This CDR3 spans 14 amino acids. The CDR3 sequence is CASSFGDQGFEQYF. Written as DNA, the CDR3 is TGCGCCAGCAGCTTCGGGGATCAGGGGTTCGAGCAGTACTTC.

This chain connects TRBV6-2 or TRBV6-3 to TRBJ1-2; D remains ambiguous. CDR3 length equals 13 residues. The V and J ends lost 6 bases and 3 bases respectively, with 11 bases between them. From germline, CDR1 is MNHEY and CDR2 SVGEGT. The CDR3 spells CASSFGDDYGYTF. As DNA, the CDR3 is TGTGCCAGCAGCTTCGGAGATGACTATGGCTACACCTTC.

The chain couples TRBV6-5 to TRBJ1-6; D remains ambiguous. V shed 6 bases and J shed 2 bases, with 8 bases lying between them. This CDR3 comprises 14 residues. The germline V gene has CDR1 MNHEY and CDR2 SVGAGI. CDR3 nucleotides: TGTGCCAGCAGGGCCGGACCCTATAATTCACCCCTCCACTTT. Protein: CASRAGPYNSPLHF.

The V call is TRBV3-1 (or the pseudogene TRBV3-2), the J call TRBJ2-1; TRBD2 agrees at 8 bases. J was trimmed by 12 bases and V by 4 bases; bases with no gene match: 2. Germline V gene data show CDR1 as LGHDT and CDR2 as YNNKEL (reference sequence). The CDR3 has 11 amino acids. The CDR3 nucleotides read TGTGCCAGCAGCCCGGGGGGGCCGCAGTTCTTC. Its translation: CASSPGGPQFF.

The chain recombines TRBV27 with TRBJ1-1; 8 bases fit TRBD1. Germline CDR1 MNHEY, CDR2 SMNVEV (reference sequence). The CDR3 contains 14 residues. With V trimmed by 4 bases and J by 10 bases, 11 bases remained unmatched. CDR3 amino acids: CASSSGQGGRTAFF. The CDR3 DNA sequence: TGTGCCAGCAGTTCTGGACAGGGAGGACGTACAGCTTTCTTT.

The CDR3 sequence is CASGTGVYEQYF. The CDR3 DNA reads as TGTGCCAGTGGGACAGGCGTTTACGAGCAGTACTTC. The rearrangement links TRBV19 to TRBJ2-7, with 8 bases fitting TRBD1. The germline gives CDR1 LNHDA, CDR2 SQIVND (reference sequence). Trimming at V came to 8 bases and at J to 4 bases, leaving 4 bases not matched to a gene. The CDR3 spans 12 residues. The variable domain in full, with the rest retrieved from reference TRBV19 and TRBJ2-7, is DGGITQSPKYLFRKEGQNVTLSCEQNLNHDAMYWYRQDPGQGLRLIYYSQIVNDFQKGDIAEGYSVSREKKESFPLTVTSAQKNPTAFYLCASGTGVYEQYFGPGTRLTVT.

The chain employs TRBV9 and TRBJ2-1; D is perhaps TRBD2 (7 bases). The V end lost 3 bases, the J end lost 3 bases, and 16 bases lay between the germline ends. The CDR3 runs to 16 residues. Germline CDR1 and CDR2: SGDLS and YYNGEE. The CDR3 protein is CASSAPVGGRYNEQFF. CDR3 in DNA: TGTGCCAGCAGCGCCCCCGTGGGGGGGCGCTACAATGAGCAGTTCTTC.

This clone was detected a few times. The CDR3 bases are TGCAGTGCGGTCCGCTCCTATGGCTACACCTTC. Its protein product is CSAVRSYGYTF. This chain links TRBV20-1 with TRBJ1-2; no reliable D call. This CDR3 spans 11 amino acids. Germline V CDR1 and CDR2: DFQATT, SNEGSKA (reference sequence). The V gene lost 6 bases and the J gene lost 4 bases, with 9 bases spanning the gap.

V gene TRBV9 combines with J gene TRBJ1-3; the D is unclear. Trimming shortened V by 0 bases and J by 7 bases, and 14 bases separated the two germline ends. The CDR3 length is 15 residues. From germline, CDR1 is SGDLS and CDR2 YYNGEE. In DNA form, the CDR3 reads TGTGCCAGCAGCGTAGCGGATCTTGACGGTAACACCATATATTTT. This gives the protein CASSVADLDGNTIYF.

This clone was counted between two and nine times. The rearrangement uses TRBV11-2 and TRBJ1-1; D uncertain. Germline assignment: CDR1 SGHAT and CDR2 FQNNGV. The V end was cut by 4 bases, the J end by 8 bases, with 14 bases between. This CDR3 comprises 13 residues. DNA of the CDR3: TGTGCCAGCAGCTGGAACAGCGGGCTCGAAGCTTTCTTT. Its translation is CASSWNSGLEAFF.

V and J are TRBV3-1 (or the pseudogene TRBV3-2) and TRBJ2-5; D is possibly TRBD1 (6 bases). With 0 bases removed from V and 5 bases from J, the gap between germline ends came to 16 bases. This CDR3 has 16 residues. Germline lookup yields CDR1 LGHDT and CDR2 YNNKEL (reference sequence). The CDR3 region has the DNA TGTGCCAGCAGCCAAGAACGGGGACACGTAGGGGAGACCCAGTACTTC. The encoded protein is CASSQERGHVGETQYF.

The rearrangement links TRBV11-2 to TRBJ2-1; 9 nucleotides line up with TRBD1. CDR1 and CDR2 from the germline V gene are SGHAT and FQNNGV. V shed 0 bases, J shed 6 bases, and the junction held 9 bases outside the gene matches. This CDR3 comprises 17 residues. CDR3 nucleotide sequence: TGTGCCAGCAGCTTAGACCCCGTGGGACAGGGTTCCAATGAGCAGTTCTTC. Translation gives CASSLDPVGQGSNEQFF.

This clone was counted many times. The chain is built from TRBV11-1 and TRBJ2-1; D is perhaps TRBD1 or TRBD2 (5 bases each). Germline V gene data show CDR1 as SGHAT and CDR2 as FQDESV (reference sequence). CDR3 size: 13 residues. The V end was cut by 1 base, the J end by 6 bases, with 7 bases between. The CDR3: CASSLDGANEQFF. The CDR3 DNA is TGTGCCAGCAGCTTAGACGGGGCCAATGAGCAGTTCTTC.

The V gene is TRBV5-6, the J gene TRBJ1-2; D not certain. Germline V gives CDR1 SGHDT, CDR2 YYEEEE. With 0 bases removed from V and 2 bases from J, the gap between germline ends came to 11 bases. CDR3 length equals 15 residues. The DNA for the CDR3 is TGTGCCAGCAGCTTGGAGGCGGGTCTGAACTATGGCTACACCTTC. Encoded protein: CASSLEAGLNYGYTF.

The J gene is TRBJ2-7, the V gene TRBV29-1; D unclear. Germline V gene data show CDR1 as SQVTM and CDR2 as ANQGSEA. V was cut by 1 base and J by 3 bases, with 7 bases left in between. This CDR3 region has 12 residues. CDR3: CSVEGPSYEQYF. CDR3 bases: TGCAGCGTTGAAGGGCCGAGCTACGAGCAGTACTTC.

The genes are TRBV4-2 and TRBJ2-3; D possibly corresponds to TRBD2 (5 bases). Deletions cut 7 bases from V and 0 bases from J, with 14 bases between. CDR1 LGHNA and CDR2 YNFKEQ come from the germline V gene. The CDR3 sequence is 15 residues long. In DNA, the CDR3 is TGTGCCAGCAATTACCGGGAAACAAGCACAGATACGCAGTATTTT. This sequence encodes CASNYRETSTDTQYF.

The chain links TRBV7-6 to TRBJ1-4, with TRBD1 matching over 10 bases. The CDR3 runs to 16 residues. V dropped 5 bases and J dropped 7; count of bases not matched to a gene: 10. From germline, CDR1 is SGHVS and CDR2 FNYEAQ. The CDR3 protein is CASSHPDGTGVEKLFF. The CDR3 nucleotides read TGTGCCAGCAGCCACCCGGACGGGACAGGGGTTGAAAAACTGTTTTTT.